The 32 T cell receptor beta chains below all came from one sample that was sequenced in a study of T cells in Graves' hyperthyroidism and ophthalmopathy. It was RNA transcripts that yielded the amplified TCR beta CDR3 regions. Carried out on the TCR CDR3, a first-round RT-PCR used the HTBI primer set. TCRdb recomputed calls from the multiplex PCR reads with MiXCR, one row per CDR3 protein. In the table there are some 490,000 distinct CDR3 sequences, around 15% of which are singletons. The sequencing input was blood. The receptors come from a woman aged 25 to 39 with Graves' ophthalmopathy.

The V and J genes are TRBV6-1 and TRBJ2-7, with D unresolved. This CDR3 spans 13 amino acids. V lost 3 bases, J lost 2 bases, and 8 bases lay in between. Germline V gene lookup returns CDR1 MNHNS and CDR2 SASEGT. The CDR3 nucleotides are TGTGCCAGCAGTGATTCGGGTACCTACGAGCAGTACTTC. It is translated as CASSDSGTYEQYF.

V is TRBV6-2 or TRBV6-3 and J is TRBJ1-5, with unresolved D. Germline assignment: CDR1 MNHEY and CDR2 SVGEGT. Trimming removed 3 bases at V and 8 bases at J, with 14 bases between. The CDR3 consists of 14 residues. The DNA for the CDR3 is TGTGCCAGCAGTTATTCCTACCTGACTGAGCCCCAGCATTTT. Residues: CASSYSYLTEPQHF.

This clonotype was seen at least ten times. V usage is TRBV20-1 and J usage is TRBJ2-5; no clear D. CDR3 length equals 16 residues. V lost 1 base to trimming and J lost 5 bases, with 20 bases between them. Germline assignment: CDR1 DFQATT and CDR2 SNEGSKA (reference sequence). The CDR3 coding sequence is TGCAGTGCTAGAGGCGAAGTCGGCTGGGCTAGGGAGACCCAGTACTTC. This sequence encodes CSARGEVGWARETQYF.

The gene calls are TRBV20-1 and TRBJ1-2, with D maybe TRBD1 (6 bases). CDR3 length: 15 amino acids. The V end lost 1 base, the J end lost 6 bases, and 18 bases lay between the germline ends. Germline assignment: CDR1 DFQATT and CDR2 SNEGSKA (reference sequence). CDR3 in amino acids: CSARAGTGAIDGYTF. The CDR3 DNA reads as TGCAGTGCTAGAGCGGGGACGGGGGCGATCGATGGCTACACCTTC.

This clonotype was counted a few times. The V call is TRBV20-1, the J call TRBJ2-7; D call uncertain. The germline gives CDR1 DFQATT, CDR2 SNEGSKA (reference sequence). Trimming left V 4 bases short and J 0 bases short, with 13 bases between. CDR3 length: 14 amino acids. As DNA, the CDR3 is TGCAGTGCTATCTTTGAGACAAACTCCTACGAGCAGTACTTC. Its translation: CSAIFETNSYEQYF.

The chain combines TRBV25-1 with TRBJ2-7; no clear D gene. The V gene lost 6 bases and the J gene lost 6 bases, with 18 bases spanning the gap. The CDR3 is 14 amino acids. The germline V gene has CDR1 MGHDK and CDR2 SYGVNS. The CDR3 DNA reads TGTGCCAGCAGCAACAGAGGTTGTAGGGTCGAGCAGTACTTC. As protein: CASSNRGCRVEQYF.

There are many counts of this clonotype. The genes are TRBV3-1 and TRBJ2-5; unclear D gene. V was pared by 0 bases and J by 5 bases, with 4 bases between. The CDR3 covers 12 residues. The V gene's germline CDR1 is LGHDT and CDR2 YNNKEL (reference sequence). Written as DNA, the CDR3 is TGTGCCAGCAGCCAAGAGGGGGAGACCCAGTACTTC. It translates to CASSQEGETQYF.

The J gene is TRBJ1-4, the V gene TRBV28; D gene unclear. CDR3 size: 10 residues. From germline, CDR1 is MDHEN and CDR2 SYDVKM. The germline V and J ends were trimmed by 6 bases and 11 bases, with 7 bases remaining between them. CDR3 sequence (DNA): TGTGCCAGCAGGGAGGAGAAACTGTTTTTT. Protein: CASREEKLFF.

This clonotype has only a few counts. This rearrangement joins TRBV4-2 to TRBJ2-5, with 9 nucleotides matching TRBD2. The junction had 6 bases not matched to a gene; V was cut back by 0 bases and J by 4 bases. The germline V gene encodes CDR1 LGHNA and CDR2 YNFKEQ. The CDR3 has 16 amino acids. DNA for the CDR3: TGTGCCAGCAGCCAAGAGGGGGGACTAGCCTCAGAGACCCAGTACTTC. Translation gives CASSQEGGLASETQYF.

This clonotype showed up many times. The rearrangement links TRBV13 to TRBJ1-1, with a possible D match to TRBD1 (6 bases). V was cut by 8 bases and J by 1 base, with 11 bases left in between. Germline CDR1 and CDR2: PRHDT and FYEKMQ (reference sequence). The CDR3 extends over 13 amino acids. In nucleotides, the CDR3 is TGTGCCAGCGCCGGGACACCGAACACTGAAGCTTTCTTT. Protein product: CASAGTPNTEAFF. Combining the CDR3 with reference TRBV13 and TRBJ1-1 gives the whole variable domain AAGVIQSPRHLIKEKRETATLKCYPIPRHDTVYWYQQGPGQDPQFLISFYEKMQSDKGSIPDRFSAQQFSDYHSELNMSSLELGDSALYFCASAGTPNTEAFFGQGTRLTVV.

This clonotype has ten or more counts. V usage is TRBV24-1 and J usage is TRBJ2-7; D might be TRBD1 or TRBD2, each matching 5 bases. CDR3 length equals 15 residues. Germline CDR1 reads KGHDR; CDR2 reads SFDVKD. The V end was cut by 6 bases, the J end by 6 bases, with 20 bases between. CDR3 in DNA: TGTGCCACCAGTAGAACCGGGACCGACCTTTCCGAGCAGTACTTC. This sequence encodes CATSRTGTDLSEQYF.

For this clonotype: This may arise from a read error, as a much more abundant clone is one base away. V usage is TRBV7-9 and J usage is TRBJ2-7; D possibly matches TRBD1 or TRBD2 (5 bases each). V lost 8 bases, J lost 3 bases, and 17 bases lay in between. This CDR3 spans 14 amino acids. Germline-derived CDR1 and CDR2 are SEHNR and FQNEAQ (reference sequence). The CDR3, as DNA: TGTGCCAGCGGCCGGGACCCTACGGACTACGAGCAGTACTTC. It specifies CASGRDPTDYEQYF.

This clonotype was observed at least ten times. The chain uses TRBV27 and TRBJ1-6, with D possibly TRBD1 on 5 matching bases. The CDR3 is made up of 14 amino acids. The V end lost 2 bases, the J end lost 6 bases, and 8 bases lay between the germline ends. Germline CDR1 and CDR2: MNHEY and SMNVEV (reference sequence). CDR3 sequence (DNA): TGTGCCAGCAGTTTACCGGGGCCTAATTCACCCCTCCACTTT. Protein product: CASSLPGPNSPLHF.

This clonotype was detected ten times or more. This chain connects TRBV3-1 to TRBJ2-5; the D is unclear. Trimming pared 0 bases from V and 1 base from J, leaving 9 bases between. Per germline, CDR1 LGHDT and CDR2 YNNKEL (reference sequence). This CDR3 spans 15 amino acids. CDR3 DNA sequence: TGTGCCAGCAGCCAAGATGGAGCTACCCAAGAGACCCAGTACTTC. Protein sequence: CASSQDGATQETQYF.

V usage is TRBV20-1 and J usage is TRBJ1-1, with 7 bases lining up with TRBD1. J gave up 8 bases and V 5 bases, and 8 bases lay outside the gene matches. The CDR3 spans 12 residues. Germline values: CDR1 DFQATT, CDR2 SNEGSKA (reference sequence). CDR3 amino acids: CSAPTGTSEAFF. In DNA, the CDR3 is TGCAGTGCTCCGACAGGGACCTCGGAAGCTTTCTTT.

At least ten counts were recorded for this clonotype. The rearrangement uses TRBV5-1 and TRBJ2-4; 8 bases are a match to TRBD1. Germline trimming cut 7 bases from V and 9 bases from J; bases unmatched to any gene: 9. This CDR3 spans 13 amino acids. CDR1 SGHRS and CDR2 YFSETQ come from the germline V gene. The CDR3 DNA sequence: TGCGCCAGCGCGGACAGGGTAGGGGGCATTCAGTACTTC. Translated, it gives CASADRVGGIQYF.

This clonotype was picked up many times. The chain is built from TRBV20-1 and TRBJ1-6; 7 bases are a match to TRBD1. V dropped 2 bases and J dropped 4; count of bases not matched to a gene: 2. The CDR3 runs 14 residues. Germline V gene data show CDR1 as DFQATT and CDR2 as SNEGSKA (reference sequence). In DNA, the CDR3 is TGCAGTGCTAGACCAGGGGGTTATAATTCACCCCTCCACTTT. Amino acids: CSARPGGYNSPLHF.

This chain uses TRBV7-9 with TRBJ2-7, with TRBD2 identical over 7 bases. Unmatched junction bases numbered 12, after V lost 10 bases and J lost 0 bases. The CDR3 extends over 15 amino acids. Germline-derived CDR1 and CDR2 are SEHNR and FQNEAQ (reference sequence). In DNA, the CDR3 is TGTGCCACATGGGGAGAGGGAGGGGACTCCTACGAGCAGTACTTC. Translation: CATWGEGGDSYEQYF.

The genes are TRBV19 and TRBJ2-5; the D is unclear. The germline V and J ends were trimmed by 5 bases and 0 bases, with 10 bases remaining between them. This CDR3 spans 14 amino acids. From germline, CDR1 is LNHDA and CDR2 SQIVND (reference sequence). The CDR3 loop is CASSLKADQETQYF. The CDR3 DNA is TGTGCCAGTAGTCTAAAGGCGGACCAAGAGACCCAGTACTTC.

CDR3: CSASLPKGWSQQPQHF. The CDR3 DNA is TGCAGTGCTAGTTTACCCAAGGGTTGGAGTCAACAGCCCCAGCATTTT. The rearrangement joins TRBV20-1 to TRBJ1-5; D unclear. Germline CDR1 DFQATT, CDR2 SNEGSKA (reference sequence). The CDR3 consists of 16 residues. Trimming shortened V by 3 bases and J by 7 bases, and 22 bases separated the two germline ends.

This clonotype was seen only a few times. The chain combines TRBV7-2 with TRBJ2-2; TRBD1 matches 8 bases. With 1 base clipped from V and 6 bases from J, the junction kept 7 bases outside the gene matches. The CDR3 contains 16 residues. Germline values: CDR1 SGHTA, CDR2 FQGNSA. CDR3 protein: CASSLDQGAYSGELFF. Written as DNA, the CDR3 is TGTGCCAGCAGCTTAGATCAGGGGGCGTACTCCGGGGAGCTGTTTTTT.

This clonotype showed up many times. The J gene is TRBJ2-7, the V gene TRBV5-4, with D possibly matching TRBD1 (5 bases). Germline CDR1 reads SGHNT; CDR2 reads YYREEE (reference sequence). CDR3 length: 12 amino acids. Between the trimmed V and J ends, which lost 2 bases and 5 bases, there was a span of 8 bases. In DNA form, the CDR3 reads TGTGCCAGCAGCTTCAGGGTTAACGAGCAGTACTTC. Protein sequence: CASSFRVNEQYF.

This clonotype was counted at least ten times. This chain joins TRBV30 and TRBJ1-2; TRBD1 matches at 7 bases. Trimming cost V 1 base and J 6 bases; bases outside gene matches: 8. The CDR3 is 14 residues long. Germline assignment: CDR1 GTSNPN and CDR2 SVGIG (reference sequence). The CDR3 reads CAWSAHRGPNGYTF. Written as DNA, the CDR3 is TGTGCCTGGAGTGCCCACAGGGGACCAAATGGCTACACCTTC.

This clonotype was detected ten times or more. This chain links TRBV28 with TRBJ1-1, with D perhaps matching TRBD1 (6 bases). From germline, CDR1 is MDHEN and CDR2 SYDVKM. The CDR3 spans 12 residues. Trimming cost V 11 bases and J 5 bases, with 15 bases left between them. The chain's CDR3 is CAAGGGGTEAFF. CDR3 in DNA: TGTGCCGCAGGAGGGGGGGGAACTGAAGCTTTCTTT.

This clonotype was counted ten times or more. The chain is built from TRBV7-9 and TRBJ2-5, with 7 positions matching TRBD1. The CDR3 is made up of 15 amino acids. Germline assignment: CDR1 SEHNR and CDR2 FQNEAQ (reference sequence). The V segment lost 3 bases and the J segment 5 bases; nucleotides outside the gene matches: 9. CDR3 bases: TGTGCCAGCAGCTTGGGACAGTTCACCGGGGAGACCCAGTACTTC. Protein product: CASSLGQFTGETQYF.

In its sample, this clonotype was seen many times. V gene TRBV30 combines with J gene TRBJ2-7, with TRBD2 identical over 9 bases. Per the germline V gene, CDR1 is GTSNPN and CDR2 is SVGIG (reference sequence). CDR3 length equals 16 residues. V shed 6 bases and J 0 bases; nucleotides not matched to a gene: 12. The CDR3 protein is CACYPQLAGYSYEQYF. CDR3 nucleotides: TGTGCCTGCTACCCCCAACTAGCGGGCTACTCCTACGAGCAGTACTTC.

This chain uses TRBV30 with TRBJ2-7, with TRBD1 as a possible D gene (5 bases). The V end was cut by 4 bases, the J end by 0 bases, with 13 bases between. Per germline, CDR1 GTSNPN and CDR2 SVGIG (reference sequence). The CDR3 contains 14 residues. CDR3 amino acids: CAWTDSPSSYEQYF. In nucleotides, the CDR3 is TGTGCCTGGACCGACAGTCCAAGCTCCTACGAGCAGTACTTC.

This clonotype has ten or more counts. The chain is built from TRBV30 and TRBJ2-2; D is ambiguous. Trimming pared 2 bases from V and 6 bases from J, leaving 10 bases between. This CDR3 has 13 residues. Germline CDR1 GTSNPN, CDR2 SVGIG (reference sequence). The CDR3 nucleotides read TGTGCCTGGAGTAGTTTGGTAGCCGGGGAGCTGTTTTTT. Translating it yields CAWSSLVAGELFF.

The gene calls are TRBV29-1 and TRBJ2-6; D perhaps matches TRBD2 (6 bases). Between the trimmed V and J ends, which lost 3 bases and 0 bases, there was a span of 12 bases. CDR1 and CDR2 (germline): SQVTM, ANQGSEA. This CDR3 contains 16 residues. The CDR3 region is CSVDGGLGSGANVLTF. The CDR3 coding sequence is TGCAGCGTTGATGGAGGGTTGGGCTCTGGGGCCAACGTCCTGACTTTC.

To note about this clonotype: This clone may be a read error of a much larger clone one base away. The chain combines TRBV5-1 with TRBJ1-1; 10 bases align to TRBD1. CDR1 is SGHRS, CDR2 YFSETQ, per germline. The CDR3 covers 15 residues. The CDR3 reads CASSRDRGPNTGAFF. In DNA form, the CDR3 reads TGCGCCAGCAGCCGGGACAGGGGCCCGAACACTGGAGCTTTCTTT.

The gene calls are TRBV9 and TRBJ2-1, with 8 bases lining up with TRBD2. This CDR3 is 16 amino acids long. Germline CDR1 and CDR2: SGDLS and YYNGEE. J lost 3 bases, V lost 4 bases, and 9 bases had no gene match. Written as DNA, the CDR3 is TGTGCCAGCAGCCTAACGGGGGGGGGATACTACAATGAGCAGTTCTTC. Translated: CASSLTGGGYYNEQFF. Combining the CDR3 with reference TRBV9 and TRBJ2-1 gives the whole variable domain DSGVTQTPKHLITATGQRVTLRCSPRSGDLSVYWYQQSLDQGLQFLIQYYNGEERAKGNILERFSAQQFPDLHSELNLSSLELGDSALYFCASSLTGGGYYNEQFFGPGTRLTVL.

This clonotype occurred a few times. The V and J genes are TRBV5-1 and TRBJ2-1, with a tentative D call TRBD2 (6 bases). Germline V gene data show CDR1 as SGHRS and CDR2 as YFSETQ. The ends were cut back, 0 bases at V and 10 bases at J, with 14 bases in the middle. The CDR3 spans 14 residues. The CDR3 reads CASSLGGLSDEQFF. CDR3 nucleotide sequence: TGCGCCAGCAGCTTGGGAGGACTATCCGACGAGCAGTTCTTC.